This is a list of T cell receptor beta chains from one sample in a study of blood T cell repertoires in COVID-19. Using immunoSEQ multiplex PCR, the repertoire was profiled, and TCRdb retains in-frame clones only, with some absent. The sample holds fewer than 250,000 clones, about 89% seen once. Sequences were obtained from peripheral blood. These receptors came from a woman aged 60-75 years who had recovered from COVID-19. CDR3s include the opening cysteine and the closing phenylalanine or tryptophan. A D gene is named only where the DNA matches it firmly. Expanded clones are given a class, and other clones once, few, many or no size at all.

d_gene	v_gene	j_gene	abundance	CDR3nt	CDR3aa
TRBD2	TRBV2	TRBJ2-5	.	TGTGCCAGCAGGGAACTAGCGGAGGAAGAGACCCAGTACTTC	CASRELAEEETQYF
.	TRBV18	TRBJ2-2	.	TGTGCCAGCTCCCGCGACAGAATACCGAACACCGGGGAGCTGTTTTTT	CASSRDRIPNTGELFF
TRBD2	TRBV7-2	TRBJ2-1	.	TGTGCCAGCAGCTCCGGACTAGCGGGGGAAAATGAGGGGTTCTTC	CASSSGLAGENEGFF
.	TRBV10-3	TRBJ1-6	.	TGTGCCATCAAGGAAGGGGAAAATCCCCTCCACTTT	CAIKEGENPLHF
TRBD1	TRBV4-1	TRBJ2-5	few	TGCGCCAGCAGCCAAGATACTGGGACAGGGGTGGAGACCCAGTACTTC	CASSQDTGTGVETQYF
TRBD2	TRBV4-3	TRBJ2-1	.	TGCGCCAGCAGCCCCGGGATAAAGACTAGCAGGACCGGTGAGCAGTTCTTC	CASSPGIKTSRTGEQFF
TRBD1	TRBV7-6	TRBJ1-5	once	TGTGCCAGCAGCTCACAGGGGGATTATCAGCCCCAGCATTTT	CASSSQGDYQPQHF
.	TRBV6-5	TRBJ2-7	once	TGTGCCAGCAGTTACCAAACAGGGCTTATGGGCGAGCAGTACTTC	CASSYQTGLMGEQYF
.	TRBV10-3	TRBJ2-5	.	TGTGCCATCAGTGAGGGGGCATCCCAAGAGACCCAGTACTTC	CAISEGASQETQYF
TRBD1	TRBV2	TRBJ2-7	.	TGTGCCAGCAGTCCGGGACAGGGGTGGAACGAGCAGTACTTC	CASSPGQGWNEQYF